This T cell receptor (beta chain) was captured by sequencing in a study of OX40 agonist ivuxolimab in advanced cancers. Assay used: immunoSEQ multiplex PCR; TCRdb lists only in-frame clones, some missing. This table has fewer than 100,000 clones, 83% appearing once. The germline CDR1 and CDR2 sequences are MNHEY and SMNVEV (reference sequence). The CDR3 spans 12 residues. V shed 6 bases and J shed 2 bases, with 8 bases lying between them. This sequence was found in an adult with an advanced solid tumor such as melanoma, head and neck, liver or kidney cancer. The chain carries TRBV27 and TRBJ2-7; the D is unclear. Sequencing used CD4+ or CD8+ T cells sorted from blood, obtained in a trial of the OX40 agonist ivuxolimab. The CDR3 is CASRTNTYEQYF. CDR3 DNA: TGTGCCAGCAGGACAAATACCTACGAGCAGTACTTC.